Included here is one T cell receptor beta chain sequence, with context. The V and J ends lost 0 bases and 5 bases respectively, with 5 bases between them. Germline CDR1 and CDR2: MNHEY and SVGEGT. The CDR3 has 13 residues. Method: immunoSEQ multiplex PCR; TCRdb's copy keeps in-frame clones and lacks some. The profile shows roughly 200,000 clones, about 88% of them singletons. This specimen comes from a study of blood T cell repertoires in COVID-19. The overall study: Samples came from the United States, Italy and Spain, spanning acute and convalescent COVID-19.

The chain carries TRBV6-2 or TRBV6-3 and TRBJ1-5; D possibly corresponds to TRBD1 (5 bases). The sample comprised peripheral blood. The receptor was isolated from a man between 40 and 49 years old with active or convalescent COVID-19. CDR3: CASSYSGDQPQHF. For the CDR3, the DNA is TGTGCCAGCAGTTACTCAGGGGATCAGCCCCAGCATTTT.